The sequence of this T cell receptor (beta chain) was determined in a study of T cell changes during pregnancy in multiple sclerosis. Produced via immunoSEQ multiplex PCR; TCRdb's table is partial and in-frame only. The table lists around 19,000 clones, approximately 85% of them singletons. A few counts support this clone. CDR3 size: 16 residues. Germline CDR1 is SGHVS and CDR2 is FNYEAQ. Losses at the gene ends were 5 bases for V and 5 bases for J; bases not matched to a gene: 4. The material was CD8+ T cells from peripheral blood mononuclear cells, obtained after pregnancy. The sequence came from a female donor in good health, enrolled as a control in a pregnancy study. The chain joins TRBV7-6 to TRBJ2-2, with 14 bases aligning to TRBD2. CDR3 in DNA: TGTGCCAGCAGCCCGGGACTAGCGGGAGTTACCGGGGAGCTGTTTTTT. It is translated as CASSPGLAGVTGELFF.